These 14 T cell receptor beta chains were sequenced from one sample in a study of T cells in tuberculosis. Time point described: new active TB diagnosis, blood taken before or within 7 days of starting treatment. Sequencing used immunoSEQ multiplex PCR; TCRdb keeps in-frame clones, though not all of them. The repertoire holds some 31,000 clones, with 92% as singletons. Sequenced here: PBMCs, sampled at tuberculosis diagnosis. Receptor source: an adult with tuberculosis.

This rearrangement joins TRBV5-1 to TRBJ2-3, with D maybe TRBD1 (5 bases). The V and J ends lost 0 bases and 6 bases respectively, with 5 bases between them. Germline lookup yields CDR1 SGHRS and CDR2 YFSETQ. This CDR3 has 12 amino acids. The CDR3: CASSLEGDTQYF. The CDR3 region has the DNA TGCGCCAGCAGCTTGGAGGGGGATACGCAGTATTTT.

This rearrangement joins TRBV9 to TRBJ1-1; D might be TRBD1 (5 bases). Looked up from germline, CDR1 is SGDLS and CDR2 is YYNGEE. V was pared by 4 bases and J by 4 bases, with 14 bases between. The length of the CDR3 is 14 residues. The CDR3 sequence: CASSLGGVSTEAFF. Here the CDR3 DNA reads TGTGCCAGCAGCCTCGGGGGGGTATCCACTGAAGCTTTCTTT.

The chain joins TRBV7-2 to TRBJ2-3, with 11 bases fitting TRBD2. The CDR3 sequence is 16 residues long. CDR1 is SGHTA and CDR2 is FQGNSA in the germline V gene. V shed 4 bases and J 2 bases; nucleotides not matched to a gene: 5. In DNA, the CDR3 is TGTGCCAGCAGCTACCTAGCGGGGGGCCCCACAGATACGCAGTATTTT. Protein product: CASSYLAGGPTDTQYF.

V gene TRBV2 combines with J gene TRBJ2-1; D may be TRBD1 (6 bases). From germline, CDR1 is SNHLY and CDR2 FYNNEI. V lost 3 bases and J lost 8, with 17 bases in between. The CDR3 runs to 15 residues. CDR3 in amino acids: CASSDPDSEGDEQFF. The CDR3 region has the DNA TGTGCCAGCAGTGACCCCGACTCCGAGGGGGATGAGCAGTTCTTC. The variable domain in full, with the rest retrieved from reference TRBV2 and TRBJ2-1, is EPEVTQTPSHQVTQMGQEVILRCVPISNHLYFYWYRQILGQKVEFLVSFYNNEISEKSEIFDDQFSVERPDGSNFTLKIRSTKLEDSAMYFCASSDPDSEGDEQFFGPGTRLTVL.

CDR3 DNA sequence: TGTGCCAGCAGCCATTACTTAGATGGGCCTTCCTACGAGCAGTACTTC. It codes for CASSHYLDGPSYEQYF. The chain uses TRBV7-9 and TRBJ2-7; D gene ambiguous. This CDR3 is built from 16 residues. The germline CDR1 and CDR2 sequences are SEHNR and FQNEAQ (reference sequence). The V gene lost 5 bases and the J gene lost 1 base, with 18 bases spanning the gap.

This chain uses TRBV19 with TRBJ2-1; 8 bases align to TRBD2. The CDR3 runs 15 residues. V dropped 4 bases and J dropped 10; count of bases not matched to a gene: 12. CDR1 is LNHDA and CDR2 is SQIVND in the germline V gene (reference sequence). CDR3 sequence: CASSKWRGAGPEQFF. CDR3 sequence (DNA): TGTGCCAGTAGTAAGTGGCGGGGGGCTGGTCCGGAGCAGTTCTTC.

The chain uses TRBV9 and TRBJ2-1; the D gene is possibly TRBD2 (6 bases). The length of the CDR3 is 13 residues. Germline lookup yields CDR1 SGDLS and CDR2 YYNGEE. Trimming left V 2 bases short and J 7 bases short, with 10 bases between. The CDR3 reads CASSVGLGNEQFF. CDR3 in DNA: TGTGCCAGCAGCGTGGGACTTGGAAATGAGCAGTTCTTC.

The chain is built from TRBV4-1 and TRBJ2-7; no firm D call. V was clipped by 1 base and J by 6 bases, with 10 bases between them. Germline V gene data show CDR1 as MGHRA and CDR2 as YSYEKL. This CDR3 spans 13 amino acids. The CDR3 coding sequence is TGCGCCAGCAGCCAAGGCCTAAAGTTCGAGCAGTACTTC. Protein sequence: CASSQGLKFEQYF.

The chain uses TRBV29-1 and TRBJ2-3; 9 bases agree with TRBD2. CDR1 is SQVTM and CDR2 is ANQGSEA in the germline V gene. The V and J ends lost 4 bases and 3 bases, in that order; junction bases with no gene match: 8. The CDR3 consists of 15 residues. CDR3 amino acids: CSVVGASGTTDTQYF. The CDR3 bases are TGCAGCGTTGTGGGAGCTAGCGGGACGACAGATACGCAGTATTTT.

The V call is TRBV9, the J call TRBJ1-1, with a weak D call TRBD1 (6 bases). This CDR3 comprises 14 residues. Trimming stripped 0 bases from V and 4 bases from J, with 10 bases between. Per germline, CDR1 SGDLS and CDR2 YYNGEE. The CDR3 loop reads CASSVGGGLTEAFF. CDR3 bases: TGTGCCAGCAGCGTAGGCGGGGGGCTCACTGAAGCTTTCTTT.

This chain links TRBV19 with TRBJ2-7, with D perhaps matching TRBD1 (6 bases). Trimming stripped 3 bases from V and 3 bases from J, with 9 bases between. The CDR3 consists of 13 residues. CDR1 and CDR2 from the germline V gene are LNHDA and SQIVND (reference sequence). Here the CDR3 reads CASSIGQSYEQYF. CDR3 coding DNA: TGTGCCAGTAGTATCGGACAGAGCTACGAGCAGTACTTC.

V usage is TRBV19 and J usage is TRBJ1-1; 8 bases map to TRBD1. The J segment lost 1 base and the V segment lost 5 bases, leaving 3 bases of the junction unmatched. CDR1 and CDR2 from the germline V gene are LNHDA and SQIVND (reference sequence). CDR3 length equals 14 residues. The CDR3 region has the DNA TGTGCCAGTAGTTATGACAGGGGGAACACTGAAGCTTTCTTT. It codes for CASSYDRGNTEAFF.

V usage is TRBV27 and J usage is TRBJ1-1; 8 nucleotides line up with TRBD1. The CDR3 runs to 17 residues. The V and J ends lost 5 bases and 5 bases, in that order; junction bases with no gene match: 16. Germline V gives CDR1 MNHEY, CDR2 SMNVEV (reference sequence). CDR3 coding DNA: TGTGCCAGCAGTCTTCAGGGGGCACGGGGATCGCGGACTGAAGCTTTCTTT. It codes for CASSLQGARGSRTEAFF.

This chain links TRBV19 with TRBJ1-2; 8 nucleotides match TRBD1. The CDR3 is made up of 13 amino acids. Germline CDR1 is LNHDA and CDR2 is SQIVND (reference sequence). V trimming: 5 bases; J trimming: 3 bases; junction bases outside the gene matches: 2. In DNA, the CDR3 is TGTGCCAGTAGTTTACAGGGGGACTATGGCTACACCTTC. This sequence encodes CASSLQGDYGYTF.